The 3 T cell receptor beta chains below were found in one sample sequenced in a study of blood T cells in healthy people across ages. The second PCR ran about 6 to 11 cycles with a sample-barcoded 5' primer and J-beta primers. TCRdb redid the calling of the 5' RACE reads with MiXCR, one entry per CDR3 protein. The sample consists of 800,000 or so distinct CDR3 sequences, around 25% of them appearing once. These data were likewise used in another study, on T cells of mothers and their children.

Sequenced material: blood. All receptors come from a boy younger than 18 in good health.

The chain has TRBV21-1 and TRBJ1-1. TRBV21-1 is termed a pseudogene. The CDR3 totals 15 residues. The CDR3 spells CASSISRGKNTEAFF. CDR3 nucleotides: TGTGCCAGCAGCATATCTAGGGGGAAGAACACTGAAGCTTTCTTT.

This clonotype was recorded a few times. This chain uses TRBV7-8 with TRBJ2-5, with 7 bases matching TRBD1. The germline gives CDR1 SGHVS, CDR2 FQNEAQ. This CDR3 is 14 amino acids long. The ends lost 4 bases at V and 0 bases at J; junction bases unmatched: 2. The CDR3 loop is CASSSRGNQETQYF. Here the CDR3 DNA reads TGTGCCAGCAGCTCCAGGGGGAACCAAGAGACCCAGTACTTC.

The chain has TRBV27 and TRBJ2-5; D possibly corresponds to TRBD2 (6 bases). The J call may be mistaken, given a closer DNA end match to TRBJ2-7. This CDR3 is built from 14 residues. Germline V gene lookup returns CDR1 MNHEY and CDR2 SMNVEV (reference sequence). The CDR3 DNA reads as TGTGCCAGCAGTGGGGACTTCTCTCGGAACGAGCAGTACTTC. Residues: CASSGDFSRNEQYF.